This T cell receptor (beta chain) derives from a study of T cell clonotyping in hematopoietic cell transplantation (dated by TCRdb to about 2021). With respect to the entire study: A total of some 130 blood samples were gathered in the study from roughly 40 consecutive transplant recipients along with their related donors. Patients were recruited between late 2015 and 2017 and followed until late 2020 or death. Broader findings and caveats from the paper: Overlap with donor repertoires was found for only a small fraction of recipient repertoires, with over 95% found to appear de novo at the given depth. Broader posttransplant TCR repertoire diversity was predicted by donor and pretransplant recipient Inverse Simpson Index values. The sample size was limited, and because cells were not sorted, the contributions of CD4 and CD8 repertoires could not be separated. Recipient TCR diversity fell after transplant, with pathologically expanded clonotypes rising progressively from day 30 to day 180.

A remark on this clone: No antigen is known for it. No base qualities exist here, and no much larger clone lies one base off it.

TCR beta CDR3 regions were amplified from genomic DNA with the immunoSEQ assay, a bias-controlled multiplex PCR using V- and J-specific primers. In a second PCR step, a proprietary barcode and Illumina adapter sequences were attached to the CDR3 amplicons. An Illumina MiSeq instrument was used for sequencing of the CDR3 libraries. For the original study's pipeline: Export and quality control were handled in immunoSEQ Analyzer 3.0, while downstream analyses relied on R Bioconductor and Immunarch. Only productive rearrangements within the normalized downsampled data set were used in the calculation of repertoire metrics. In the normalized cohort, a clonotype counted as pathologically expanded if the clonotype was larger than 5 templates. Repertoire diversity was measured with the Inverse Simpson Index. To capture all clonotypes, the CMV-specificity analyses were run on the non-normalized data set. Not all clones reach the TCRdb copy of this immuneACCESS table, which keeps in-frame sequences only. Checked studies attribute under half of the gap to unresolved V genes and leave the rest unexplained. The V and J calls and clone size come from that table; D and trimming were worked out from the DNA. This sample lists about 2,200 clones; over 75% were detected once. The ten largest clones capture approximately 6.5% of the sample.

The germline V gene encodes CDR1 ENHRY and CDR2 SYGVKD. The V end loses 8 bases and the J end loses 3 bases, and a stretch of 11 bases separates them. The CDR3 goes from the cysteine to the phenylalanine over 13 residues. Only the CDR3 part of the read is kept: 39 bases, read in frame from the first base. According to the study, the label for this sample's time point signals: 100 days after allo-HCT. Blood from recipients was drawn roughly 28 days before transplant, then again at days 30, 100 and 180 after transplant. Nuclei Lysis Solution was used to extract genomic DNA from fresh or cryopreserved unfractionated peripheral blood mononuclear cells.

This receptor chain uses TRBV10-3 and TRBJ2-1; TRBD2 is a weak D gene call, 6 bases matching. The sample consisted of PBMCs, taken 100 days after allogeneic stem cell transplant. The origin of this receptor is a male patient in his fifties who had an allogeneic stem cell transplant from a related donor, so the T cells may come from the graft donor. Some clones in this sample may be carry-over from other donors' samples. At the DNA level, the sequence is TGTGCCATCGAGGCGGGGAGCTACAATGAGCAGTTCTTC. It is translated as CAIEAGSYNEQFF.